This T cell receptor beta chain originates from a study of metastatic and nonmetastatic thyroid tumors. Looking at the study overall: The study looked at repertoires side by side in blood and in tumor or nodule tissue from malignant and benign thyroid patients.

Whole-study results and caveats: Benign nodules were reported to have significantly lower TCR beta diversity than malignant thyroid tumors, in blood and tumor.

Germline V lookup: CDR1 MDHEN, CDR2 SYDVKM. V lost 10 bases to trimming and J lost 5 bases, with 12 bases between them. There are 12 residues in the CDR3. At least ten counts were recorded for this clone. The antigen is undetermined. Per the study methods: Clinicopathological groups supplied CDR3 differences that were used to build a distant-metastasis classifier for papillary thyroid cancer. TCRdb used MiXCR to call clones anew from the PCR reads. TCRdb, rather than the study authors, made the V and J calls. The data show approximately 40,000 clones, with 11% seen just once and roughly 25% held by the top ten. Thyroid surgery was performed in patients who had received no treatment beforehand.

This sequence was found in a female donor with papillary thyroid cancer or a benign thyroid nodule (not recorded which). Some clones in this sample may be carry-over from other donors' samples. The rearrangement joins TRBV28 to TRBJ2-1, with D maybe TRBD2 (7 bases). What was sequenced was blood. CDR3 loop: CATKGGDNEQFF. CDR3 sequence (DNA): TGTGCCACCAAAGGGGGGGACAATGAGCAGTTCTTC.